The 30 T cell receptor beta chains given below trace back to one sample, sequenced in a study of response to subunit inactivated influenza vaccine. One entry per CDR3 protein results from TCRdb running MiXCR on the RT-PCR reads. Of 550,000 to 600,000 distinct CDR3 sequences in the sample, about 12% were seen once. This specimen was PBMCs from blood, taken on the day of vaccination. The source is a man over 45 who received an inactivated influenza vaccine.

This clonotype was counted only a few times. J is TRBJ2-5 and V is TRBV10-3; D not resolved. V was clipped by 2 bases and J by 1 base, with 8 bases between them. Germline loops: CDR1 ENHRY, CDR2 SYGVKD. This CDR3 has 14 residues. The CDR3 DNA follows: TGTGCCATCAGTGAGCCTTCACGCCAAGAGACCCAGTACTTC. Residues: CAISEPSRQETQYF.

The CDR3 reads CAISESGGLTYEQYF. The CDR3 nucleotides are TGTGCCATCAGTGAGTCCGGGGGATTAACCTACGAGCAGTACTTC. V and J are TRBV10-3 and TRBJ2-7; TRBD2 is a possible D gene (6 bases). V dropped 0 bases and J dropped 2 bases, with 11 bases sitting between them. The germline V gene has CDR1 ENHRY and CDR2 SYGVKD. This CDR3 is 15 amino acids long.

This clonotype was counted a few times. The chain couples TRBV15 to TRBJ2-7, with D tentatively TRBD2 (7 bases). The CDR3 sequence is 16 residues long. Germline-derived CDR1 and CDR2 are LNHNV and YYDKDF (reference sequence). V lost 1 base, J lost 4 bases, and 17 bases lay in between. The CDR3 spells CATSRVGGAPRYEQYF. CDR3 sequence (DNA): TGTGCCACCAGCAGAGTAGGGGGGGCGCCCCGTTACGAGCAGTACTTC.

This clonotype was observed a few times. The chain carries TRBV2 and TRBJ2-1; 10 bases align to TRBD1. Looked up from germline, CDR1 is SNHLY and CDR2 is FYNNEI. J gave up 7 bases and V 6 bases, and 12 bases lay outside the gene matches. The CDR3 has 16 residues. The CDR3 bases are TGTGCCAGCAGGGGCCAGACAGGGGGCGGTAGGAATGAGCAGTTCTTC. This gives the protein CASRGQTGGGRNEQFF.

The chain combines TRBV7-9 with TRBJ2-7, with D tentatively TRBD1 or TRBD2 (6 bases each). The CDR3 length is 15 residues. Trimming cost V 1 base and J 5 bases, with 15 bases left between them. The germline gives CDR1 SEHNR, CDR2 FQNEAQ (reference sequence). CDR3 nucleotide sequence: TGTGCCAGCAGCTTAGTAACAGGGCGGGAAAACGAGCAGTACTTC. Translated, it gives CASSLVTGRENEQYF.

The chain joins TRBV2 to TRBJ2-3; tentative D call: TRBD2 (5 bases). Trimming took 8 bases from V and 6 from J, leaving 9 bases between them. The germline gives CDR1 SNHLY, CDR2 FYNNEI. CDR3 length: 11 residues. The DNA of the CDR3 is TGTGCCAGCGCCGGACTCGATACGCAGTATTTT. Protein sequence: CASAGLDTQYF.

The chain links TRBV4-2 to TRBJ2-1, with 10 bases matching TRBD1. The J segment lost 15 bases and the V segment lost 0 bases, leaving 11 bases of the junction unmatched. Per the germline V gene, CDR1 is LGHNA and CDR2 is YNFKEQ. The CDR3 totals 15 residues. CDR3 protein: CASSQEGDRGPRRFF. The CDR3 nucleotides read TGTGCCAGCAGCCAAGAGGGAGACAGGGGGCCGAGGCGGTTCTTC.

The V and J genes are TRBV12-3 or TRBV12-4 and TRBJ2-2; no firm D call. The CDR3 spans 13 residues. V gave up 8 bases and J gave up 0 bases, with 7 bases separating them. The CDR3 loop reads CASGRPNTGELFF. The DNA of the CDR3 is TGTGCCAGCGGCCGGCCGAACACCGGGGAGCTGTTTTTT.

This clonotype was seen a few times. This chain connects TRBV6-1 to TRBJ2-5, with 8 positions matching TRBD2. Per the germline V gene, CDR1 is MNHNS and CDR2 is SASEGT. The CDR3 has 14 residues. V lost 8 bases, J lost 5 bases, and 10 bases stayed unmatched. The CDR3 sequence is CASLAAGGGETQYF. The CDR3 DNA follows: TGTGCCAGCCTGGCGGCGGGGGGTGGGGAGACCCAGTACTTC.

This clonotype was detected only a few times. The chain joins TRBV20-1 to TRBJ1-4; D not resolved. This CDR3 is 15 amino acids long. CDR1 is DFQATT and CDR2 is SNEGSKA in the germline V gene (reference sequence). V lost 0 bases and J lost 4, with 12 bases in between. The CDR3 loop reads CSARDDRQFNEKLFF. CDR3 bases: TGCAGTGCTAGAGATGATCGGCAGTTTAATGAAAAACTGTTTTTT.

A few counts support this clonotype. The chain uses TRBV29-1 and TRBJ2-1; 7 bases line up with TRBD2. The CDR3 runs 15 residues. V lost 1 base and J lost 0; bases outside the gene matches: 3. The V gene's germline CDR1 is SQVTM and CDR2 ANQGSEA. The CDR3 loop is CSVEGASGSYNEQFF. The CDR3 DNA follows: TGCAGCGTTGAAGGAGCTAGCGGCTCCTACAATGAGCAGTTCTTC.

In this sample, this clonotype turned up a few times. The V and J genes are TRBV28 and TRBJ2-5; 10 nucleotides align to TRBD1. V shed 5 bases and J 6 bases; nucleotides not matched to a gene: 6. The V gene's germline CDR1 is MDHEN and CDR2 SYDVKM. The CDR3 is 14 residues long. CDR3 amino acids: CASSTRDRGKTQYF. In DNA, the CDR3 is TGTGCCAGCAGTACCCGGGACAGGGGAAAGACCCAGTACTTC.

This clonotype was counted a few times. A much larger clone differs from this one at a single base, so this may be a read error. This rearrangement joins TRBV4-3 to TRBJ2-1; a possible D gene is TRBD2 (6 bases). CDR1 and CDR2 from the germline V gene are LGHNA and YSLEER. CDR3 length equals 15 residues. The V end lost 1 base, the J end lost 1 base, and 8 bases lay between the germline ends. In DNA form, the CDR3 reads TGCGCCAGCAGCCAAGTAGCGGAATCCTACAATGAGCAGTTCTTC. Translating it yields CASSQVAESYNEQFF.

This clonotype was recorded a few times. V and J are TRBV7-2 and TRBJ2-5; D might be TRBD2 (5 bases). The CDR3 is 15 residues long. V was pared by 0 bases and J by 5 bases, with 13 bases between. Per germline, CDR1 SGHTA and CDR2 FQGNSA. The CDR3 DNA is TGTGCCAGCAGCTTAGCGCGGGCCGTCGGCGAGACCCAGTACTTC. Translation: CASSLARAVGETQYF.

The genes are TRBV28 and TRBJ1-4; perhaps TRBD1 as D (6 bases). The V gene's germline CDR1 is MDHEN and CDR2 SYDVKM. Trimming took off 3 bases at V and 10 bases at J, with 15 bases between the two ends. The CDR3 loop spans 14 amino acids. CDR3 amino acids: CASSLYLGAVKLFF. The CDR3 DNA sequence: TGTGCCAGCAGTTTGTACTTGGGGGCCGTAAAACTGTTTTTT.

The chain uses TRBV5-5 and TRBJ2-2, with D maybe TRBD1 (6 bases). Germline values: CDR1 SGHKS, CDR2 YYEKEE (reference sequence). The CDR3 is made up of 15 amino acids. Trimming took 4 bases from V and 4 from J, leaving 14 bases between them. CDR3 sequence reads: CASSNTGSATGELFF. The CDR3 coding sequence is TGTGCCAGCAGCAACACAGGGTCGGCCACCGGGGAGCTGTTTTTT.

This clonotype was seen a few times. V is TRBV7-2 and J is TRBJ2-3; 10 bases map to TRBD2. The V and J ends lost 5 bases and 2 bases, in that order; junction bases with no gene match: 7. The CDR3 consists of 16 residues. Germline assignment: CDR1 SGHTA and CDR2 FQGNSA. CDR3 residues: CASSHSGLATTDTQYF. The CDR3, as DNA: TGTGCCAGCAGCCACTCGGGACTAGCGACCACAGATACGCAGTATTTT.

A remark on this clonotype: Lacking the conserved final phenylalanine or tryptophan, this CDR3 likely reflects a read error. V usage is TRBV27 and J usage is TRBJ2-7, with 10 bases identical to TRBD2. Losses at the gene ends were 6 bases for V and 3 bases for J; bases not matched to a gene: 8. The CDR3 length is 15 residues. Germline CDR1 MNHEY, CDR2 SMNVEV (reference sequence). Here the CDR3 DNA reads TGTGCCAGCAGCCACAGCGGGAGGGGTAGCTACGAGCAGTACCTC. This translates into CASSHSGRGSYEQYL.

The chain recombines TRBV7-6 with TRBJ2-7; TRBD1 agrees at 7 bases. The CDR3 covers 16 residues. J gave up 0 bases and V 5 bases, and 10 bases lay outside the gene matches. The germline V gene has CDR1 SGHVS and CDR2 FNYEAQ. For the CDR3, the DNA is TGTGCCAGCAGCCTCTCCGACAGGGCCAGCTCCTACGAGCAGTACTTC. Translating it yields CASSLSDRASSYEQYF.

This clonotype appeared a few times. The chain combines TRBV9 with TRBJ1-3; the D gene is possibly TRBD1 (5 bases). CDR3 length equals 16 residues. V was trimmed by 4 bases and J by 0 bases, leaving 14 bases between them. Germline V gene lookup returns CDR1 SGDLS and CDR2 YYNGEE. CDR3: CASSPEGTNSGNTIYF. The CDR3 coding sequence is TGTGCCAGCAGCCCAGAGGGGACTAACTCTGGAAACACCATATATTTT.

A few counts support this clonotype. CDR3 bases: TGCAGTGCTAGTAGTGGTCTCAGGGGGCCACAAGAGACCCAGTACTTC. Protein sequence: CSASSGLRGPQETQYF. The chain links TRBV20-1 to TRBJ2-5; the match to TRBD1 covers 8 bases. Trimming cost V 3 bases and J 2 bases; bases outside gene matches: 11. The CDR3 consists of 16 residues. Germline lookup yields CDR1 DFQATT and CDR2 SNEGSKA (reference sequence).

V is TRBV29-1 and J is TRBJ1-1; the D is unclear. The CDR3 covers 13 residues. CDR1 is SQVTM and CDR2 is ANQGSEA in the germline V gene. Trimming stripped 4 bases from V and 1 base from J, with 10 bases between. The CDR3 coding sequence is TGCAGCGTTGCATTTGTCGGGAACACTGAAGCTTTCTTT. Its translation: CSVAFVGNTEAFF.

This clonotype came up many times. The V call is TRBV15, the J call TRBJ1-4; unclear D gene. The length of the CDR3 is 14 residues. The V gene's germline CDR1 is LNHNV and CDR2 YYDKDF (reference sequence). V was clipped by 8 bases and J by 0 bases, with 10 bases between them. The DNA for the CDR3 is TGTGCCACCGCTACCCAAGCAACTAATGAAAAACTGTTTTTT. It codes for CATATQATNEKLFF.

The rearrangement uses TRBV24-1 and TRBJ1-5; tentative D call: TRBD1 (5 bases). This CDR3 region has 17 residues. The germline V gene has CDR1 KGHDR and CDR2 SFDVKD. V shed 5 bases and J shed 0 bases, with 16 bases lying between them. CDR3 sequence: CATSGTRGADSNQPQHF. Here the CDR3 DNA reads TGTGCCACCAGTGGGACCCGGGGCGCCGATAGCAATCAGCCCCAGCATTTT.

The chain is built from TRBV6-5 and TRBJ2-1; tentatively, D is TRBD1 or TRBD2 (5 bases each). CDR3 length equals 14 residues. Germline CDR1 MNHEY, CDR2 SVGAGI. V was trimmed by 2 bases and J by 2 bases, leaving 7 bases between them. CDR3 nucleotide sequence: TGTGCCAGCAGTTACGGGACGGCCTACAATGAGCAGTTCTTC. It specifies CASSYGTAYNEQFF.

This clonotype was counted between two and nine times. This chain connects TRBV4-3 to TRBJ2-7; D remains ambiguous. In germline, CDR1 is LGHNA, CDR2 YSLEER. This CDR3 is 15 amino acids long. Trimming stripped 0 bases from V and 1 base from J, with 10 bases between. The CDR3 DNA reads as TGCGCCAGCAGCCAAGATCTCAAGGGATCCTACGAGCAGTACTTC. The encoded protein is CASSQDLKGSYEQYF.

The table lists this clonotype with many counts. The CDR3, as DNA: TGCAGTGCTAGTTACGGCGGGGGCACAGATACGCAGTATTTT. It is translated as CSASYGGGTDTQYF. The gene calls are TRBV20-1 and TRBJ2-3, with D possibly matching TRBD2 (6 bases). The CDR3 runs to 14 residues. Germline values: CDR1 DFQATT, CDR2 SNEGSKA (reference sequence). The V end was cut by 3 bases, the J end by 1 base, with 11 bases between.

The V gene is TRBV28, the J gene TRBJ1-1; TRBD1 might be the D (5 bases). The CDR3 consists of 14 residues. With 4 bases removed from V and 4 bases from J, the gap between germline ends came to 13 bases. Germline loops: CDR1 MDHEN, CDR2 SYDVKM. The CDR3 DNA reads TGTGCCAGCAGTTACAGGAGCCAGGGCACTGAAGCTTTCTTT. It translates to CASSYRSQGTEAFF.

The rearrangement joins TRBV9 to TRBJ2-2; D is ambiguous. The CDR3 consists of 16 residues. In germline, CDR1 is SGDLS, CDR2 YYNGEE. Trimming took off 0 bases at V and 0 bases at J, with 9 bases between the two ends. CDR3 nucleotide sequence: TGTGCCAGCAGCGTAGGCCCTGTGTCGAACACCGGGGAGCTGTTTTTT. Protein product: CASSVGPVSNTGELFF.

This clonotype was detected only a few times. This chain joins TRBV10-3 and TRBJ2-2; 13 bases align to TRBD2. V lost 4 bases and J lost 1; bases outside the gene matches: 0. The length of the CDR3 is 16 residues. The germline V gene has CDR1 ENHRY and CDR2 SYGVKD. Here the CDR3 DNA reads TGTGCCATCAGTGGGACTAGCGGGAGGAACACCGGGGAGCTGTTTTTT. Translating it yields CAISGTSGRNTGELFF.